What follows are 20 T cell receptor beta chains derived from one specimen sequenced in a study of T cells in Graves' hyperthyroidism and ophthalmopathy. There were TCR beta CDR3 regions amplified from RNA transcripts. An initial round of RT-PCR targeting the TCR CDR3 relied on the HTBI primer set. TCRdb itself ran the multiplex PCR reads through MiXCR, one entry per CDR3 protein. Of some 270,000 distinct CDR3 sequences in the sample, approximately 25% were seen once. The sequenced sample was blood. The source is a woman between 40 and 55 years old with Graves' ophthalmopathy.

This clonotype has a count of ten or more. The rearrangement links TRBV27 to TRBJ1-1, with a possible D match to TRBD1 (6 bases). The CDR3 spans 19 residues. V was clipped by 2 bases and J by 0 bases, with 22 bases between them. Per the germline V gene, CDR1 is MNHEY and CDR2 is SMNVEV (reference sequence). The chain's CDR3 is CASSLPPLTGPKMNTEAFF. In DNA, the CDR3 is TGTGCCAGCAGTTTACCCCCCTTGACAGGTCCTAAAATGAACACTGAAGCTTTCTTT.

This clonotype was counted ten times or more. This chain joins TRBV7-2 and TRBJ1-6, with 7 bases aligning to TRBD1. The trim removed 1 base at V and 7 bases at J, leaving 4 bases unmatched. This CDR3 is built from 15 residues. Germline V gene lookup returns CDR1 SGHTA and CDR2 FQGNSA. The DNA of the CDR3 is TGTGCCAGCAGCTTAGTGGGACAGATAAATTCACCCCTCCACTTT. This translates into CASSLVGQINSPLHF.

This clonotype has ten or more counts. The chain recombines TRBV6-5 with TRBJ2-7; the D is unclear. The germline V gene has CDR1 MNHEY and CDR2 SVGAGI. With 10 bases removed from V and 5 bases from J, the gap between germline ends came to 21 bases. The CDR3 runs to 14 residues. The CDR3, as DNA: TGTGCCATAGCCGTCTTGTCTACCCGAGACGAGCAGTACTTC. It encodes CAIAVLSTRDEQYF.

The V call is TRBV30, the J call TRBJ1-1; TRBD1 aligns across 11 bases. This CDR3 region has 13 residues. Trimming cost V 5 bases and J 8 bases; bases outside gene matches: 7. Germline loops: CDR1 GTSNPN, CDR2 SVGIG (reference sequence). CDR3 in DNA: TGTGCCTGGGGACAGGGGGCGGGTTTGGAAGCTTTCTTT. Protein sequence: CAWGQGAGLEAFF.

This clonotype was counted many times. The CDR3, as DNA: TGTGCCAGCAGGCTAACAGGGGCGGGGAACCAAGAGACCCAGTACTTC. Amino acid sequence: CASRLTGAGNQETQYF. The chain recombines TRBV27 with TRBJ2-5; D possibly corresponds to TRBD1 (7 bases). Looked up from germline, CDR1 is MNHEY and CDR2 is SMNVEV (reference sequence). The CDR3 is 16 amino acids. The V gene lost 6 bases and the J gene lost 0 bases, with 17 bases spanning the gap.

The chain links TRBV6-2 or TRBV6-3 to TRBJ2-7, with TRBD2 identical over 10 bases. V dropped 2 bases and J dropped 2; count of bases not matched to a gene: 9. This CDR3 region has 17 residues. Germline-derived CDR1 and CDR2 are MNHEY and SVGEGT. This CDR3 is CASSYDRLAGAAYEQYF. Written as DNA, the CDR3 is TGTGCCAGCAGTTACGATCGCCTAGCGGGAGCGGCCTACGAGCAGTACTTC.

This clonotype was detected many times. The chain is built from TRBV28 and TRBJ1-5, with TRBD1 matching 9 bases. The CDR3 spans 16 residues. From germline, CDR1 is MDHEN and CDR2 SYDVKM. J was trimmed by 0 bases and V by 6 bases; bases with no gene match: 6. CDR3 in amino acids: CASRPRTGASNQPQHF. CDR3 nucleotide sequence: TGTGCCAGCAGACCTAGGACAGGGGCTAGCAATCAGCCCCAGCATTTT.

This clonotype was seen at least ten times. The genes are TRBV27 and TRBJ2-7, with 11 bases that match TRBD2. Germline V lookup: CDR1 MNHEY, CDR2 SMNVEV (reference sequence). J gave up 3 bases and V 5 bases, and 6 bases lay outside the gene matches. CDR3 length: 15 residues. The CDR3 spells CASSSRLAGLYEQYF. CDR3 in DNA: TGTGCCAGCAGTAGCAGACTAGCGGGACTCTACGAGCAGTACTTC.

This clonotype was observed a few times. CDR3 in DNA: TGTGCCAGCAGTGACAACAAGTATCAGCCCCAGCATTTT. Protein product: CASSDNKYQPQHF. The gene calls are TRBV2 and TRBJ1-5, with D hard to call. V was pared by 3 bases and J by 5 bases, with 8 bases between. CDR1 and CDR2 from the germline V gene are SNHLY and FYNNEI. The CDR3 runs 13 residues.

This clonotype appeared many times. This rearrangement joins TRBV11-2 to TRBJ2-7; TRBD2 agrees at 9 bases. J lost 6 bases, V lost 0 bases, and 3 bases had no gene match. CDR1 is SGHAT, CDR2 FQNNGV, per germline. This CDR3 is 14 amino acids long. CDR3 region: CASSLEGLALEQYF. DNA for the CDR3: TGTGCCAGCAGCTTAGAGGGACTAGCTCTCGAGCAGTACTTC.

This clonotype was picked up many times. The V and J genes are TRBV15 and TRBJ1-5, with TRBD1 as a possible D gene (5 bases). CDR1 is LNHNV and CDR2 is YYDKDF in the germline V gene (reference sequence). V lost 0 bases to trimming and J lost 0 bases, with 15 bases between them. This CDR3 has 18 residues. The CDR3 region is CATSRDFFRAYSNQPQHF. CDR3 coding DNA: TGTGCCACCAGCAGAGATTTTTTCAGGGCTTATAGCAATCAGCCCCAGCATTTT.

This clonotype was observed a handful of times. J is TRBJ2-7 and V is TRBV6-1; 11 positions match TRBD1. Trimming cost V 6 bases and J 2 bases; bases outside gene matches: 3. Germline lookup yields CDR1 MNHNS and CDR2 SASEGT. The CDR3 spans 14 residues. The CDR3 reads CASRGTGGAYEQYF. The CDR3 DNA follows: TGTGCCAGCAGGGGGACAGGGGGAGCCTACGAGCAGTACTTC.

At least ten counts were recorded for this clonotype. The chain carries TRBV12-3 or TRBV12-4 and TRBJ2-7; 10 bases align to TRBD1. The CDR3 contains 14 residues. V was pared by 5 bases and J by 4 bases, with 5 bases of the junction left unmatched. The CDR3 bases are TGTGCCAGCAGTCTCCCGGGACAGGGGTACGAGCAGTACTTC. Its translation: CASSLPGQGYEQYF.

This clonotype was seen repeatedly, ten times or more. The genes are TRBV5-1 and TRBJ1-1; a weak D match, TRBD1 (6 bases). Germline V gene lookup returns CDR1 SGHRS and CDR2 YFSETQ. The CDR3 runs to 17 residues. Trimming pared 4 bases from V and 0 bases from J, leaving 19 bases between. This CDR3 reads CASSRTATVFMNTEAFF. The CDR3 DNA sequence: TGCGCCAGCAGCCGGACAGCGACCGTATTCATGAACACTGAAGCTTTCTTT.

This clonotype was seen more than once but under ten times. The genes are TRBV5-1 and TRBJ1-2, with 7 bases matching TRBD1. Germline loops: CDR1 SGHRS, CDR2 YFSETQ. Germline trimming cut 3 bases from V and 7 bases from J; bases unmatched to any gene: 9. This CDR3 spans 14 amino acids. CDR3 DNA: TGCGCCAGCAGCTCGGACAGGCCCGGGGGTGGCTACACCTTC. It is translated as CASSSDRPGGGYTF. Combining the CDR3 with reference TRBV5-1 and TRBJ1-2 gives the whole variable domain KAGVTQTPRYLIKTRGQQVTLSCSPISGHRSVSWYQQTPGQGLQFLFEYFSETQRNKGNFPGRFSGRQFSNSRSEMNVSTLELGDSALYLCASSSDRPGGGYTFGSGTRLTVV.

This clonotype was seen many times. The CDR3 loop is CASMVGVRTGELFF. The CDR3 nucleotides read TGTGCCAGCATGGTGGGGGTTAGGACCGGGGAGCTGTTTTTT. The rearrangement links TRBV28 to TRBJ2-2; the D call may be TRBD1 or TRBD2 (5 bases each). Germline V CDR1 and CDR2: MDHEN, SYDVKM. The V and J ends lost 7 bases and 5 bases respectively, with 14 bases between them. This CDR3 is 14 amino acids long.

This clonotype was observed at least ten times. V usage is TRBV6-1 and J usage is TRBJ2-7; 7 bases line up with TRBD1. Germline V CDR1 and CDR2: MNHNS, SASEGT. V dropped 6 bases and J dropped 7; count of bases not matched to a gene: 6. CDR3 length equals 12 residues. CDR3 in DNA: TGTGCCAGCAGGGGACAGTGGTGGGAGCAGTACTTC. This encodes CASRGQWWEQYF.

V gene TRBV19 combines with J gene TRBJ1-2; D not resolved. The CDR3 totals 12 residues. The germline V gene has CDR1 LNHDA and CDR2 SQIVND (reference sequence). Trimming shortened V by 6 bases and J by 3 bases, and 8 bases separated the two germline ends. The CDR3 nucleotides read TGTGCCAGTAGCCACAACTACTATGGCTACACCTTC. It specifies CASSHNYYGYTF. The full variable domain, completed using reference TRBV19 and TRBJ1-2, is DGGITQSPKYLFRKEGQNVTLSCEQNLNHDAMYWYRQDPGQGLRLIYYSQIVNDFQKGDIAEGYSVSREKKESFPLTVTSAQKNPTAFYLCASSHNYYGYTFGSGTRLTVV.

This clonotype was seen many times. The chain combines TRBV12-3 or TRBV12-4 with TRBJ1-2; D is ambiguous. The CDR3 is 14 residues long. Trimming removed 6 bases at V and 0 bases at J, with 11 bases between. The CDR3 coding sequence is TGTGCCAGCAGCTCGGGCCTTCCTAACTATGGCTACACCTTC. Its translation: CASSSGLPNYGYTF.

The chain carries TRBV27 and TRBJ1-3, with D hard to call. Trimming took off 0 bases at V and 7 bases at J, with 10 bases between the two ends. CDR1 MNHEY and CDR2 SMNVEV come from the germline V gene (reference sequence). This CDR3 comprises 14 residues. The CDR3 loop reads CASSLSPASNTIYF. The CDR3 region has the DNA TGTGCCAGCAGTTTATCCCCCGCATCTAACACCATATATTTT.